These 21 T cell receptor beta chains were all obtained from the same sample, sequenced in a study of T cell clones after liver transplantation. Produced via immunoSEQ multiplex PCR; TCRdb's table is partial and in-frame only. Among about 74,000 clones listed, approximately 80% were seen once. This sample comprised CD4+ T cells from blood, obtained before liver transplant. Receptors originate from a human donor who received a liver transplant.

This clone showed up just a few times. The chain couples TRBV9 to TRBJ2-7; no firm D call. Between the trimmed V and J ends, which lost 4 bases and 6 bases, there was a span of 17 bases. The CDR3 sequence is 14 residues long. Germline V gives CDR1 SGDLS, CDR2 YYNGEE. In DNA, the CDR3 is TGTGCCAGCAGCAGCCAACTCTGGACGGGCGAGCAGTACTTC. This codes for CASSSQLWTGEQYF.

This clone was observed a single time. V gene TRBV28 combines with J gene TRBJ1-4; D might be TRBD1 (6 bases). The ends were cut back, 6 bases at V and 3 bases at J, with 14 bases in the middle. This CDR3 spans 15 amino acids. Germline-derived CDR1 and CDR2 are MDHEN and SYDVKM. Here the CDR3 reads CASRDRRAANEKLFF. The CDR3 DNA follows: TGTGCCAGCAGGGACAGAAGAGCGGCTAATGAAAAACTGTTTTTT.

The chain links TRBV11-2 to TRBJ1-2; D gene ambiguous. With 3 bases removed from V and 4 bases from J, the gap between germline ends came to 6 bases. Germline assignment: CDR1 SGHAT and CDR2 FQNNGV. The CDR3 runs to 12 residues. This CDR3 reads CASSLGSYGYTF. CDR3 in DNA: TGTGCCAGCAGCTTGGGGTCCTATGGCTACACCTTC.

This chain uses TRBV19 with TRBJ1-5; TRBD1 agrees at 7 bases. The V and J ends lost 4 bases and 2 bases, in that order; junction bases with no gene match: 5. Germline loops: CDR1 LNHDA, CDR2 SQIVND (reference sequence). The CDR3 length is 15 residues. For the CDR3, the DNA is TGTGCCAGTAGTACCCGAGGACAGGGCAATCAGCCCCAGCATTTT. Residues: CASSTRGQGNQPQHF.

This chain joins TRBV11-3 and TRBJ2-1; D is unresolved. The germline V gene encodes CDR1 SGHNT and CDR2 YENEEA. Trimming shortened V by 2 bases and J by 5 bases, and 7 bases separated the two germline ends. CDR3 size: 13 residues. The CDR3 nucleotides are TGTGCCAGCAGCTTACAGGTTAACAATGAGCAGTTCTTC. This codes for CASSLQVNNEQFF. Full variable domain (outside the CDR3, taken from reference TRBV11-3 and TRBJ2-1): EAGVVQSPRYKIIEKKQPVAFWCNPISGHNTLYWYLQNLGQGPELLIRYENEEAVDDSQLPKDRFSAERLKGVDSTLKIQPAELGDSAVYLCASSLQVNNEQFFGPGTRLTVL.

The rearrangement joins TRBV2 to TRBJ2-4; maybe TRBD2 (6 bases). From germline, CDR1 is SNHLY and CDR2 FYNNEI. The CDR3 has 18 residues. This CDR3 reads CGSSESPYTGEVKNIQYF. Written as DNA, the CDR3 is TGTGGGAGCAGTGAATCCCCTTACACCGGGGAGGTCAAAAACATTCAGTACTTC.

This chain links TRBV4-2 with TRBJ2-2, with D unclear. V lost 2 bases, J lost 3 bases, and 1 base lay in between. This CDR3 is 12 amino acids long. In germline, CDR1 is LGHNA, CDR2 YNFKEQ. This chain's CDR3 is CASSQHTGELFF. CDR3 DNA: TGTGCCAGCAGCCAACACACCGGGGAGCTGTTTTTT.

The V and J genes are TRBV28 and TRBJ1-5; no clear D gene. This CDR3 comprises 12 residues. V was clipped by 6 bases and J by 7 bases, with 10 bases between them. Germline loops: CDR1 MDHEN, CDR2 SYDVKM. The CDR3, as DNA: TGTGCCAGCAGGTTCGACGTCCAGCCCCAGCATTTT. Translated, it gives CASRFDVQPQHF. Drawing the rest from reference TRBV28 and TRBJ1-5, the complete variable domain is DVKVTQSSRYLVKRTGEKVFLECVQDMDHENMFWYRQDPGLGLRLIYFSYDVKMKEKGDIPEGYSVSREKKERFSLILESASTNQTSMYLCASRFDVQPQHFGDGTRLSIL.

A few counts support this clone. The chain couples TRBV6-5 to TRBJ1-1; D gene unclear. CDR3 size: 13 residues. V was shortened by 6 bases and J by 0 bases, with 8 bases between the two germline ends. Germline values: CDR1 MNHEY, CDR2 SVGAGI. The CDR3 DNA sequence: TGTGCCAGCAGCCTTTTAGTGAACACTGAAGCTTTCTTT. This gives the protein CASSLLVNTEAFF.

The V gene is TRBV5-5, the J gene TRBJ2-3; D may be TRBD2 (6 bases). Germline V gives CDR1 SGHKS, CDR2 YYEKEE (reference sequence). Trimming took 6 bases from V and 4 from J, leaving 12 bases between them. The CDR3 runs to 13 residues. The CDR3, as DNA: TGTGCCAGCACCTTTGGGGGGTCAGATACGCAGTATTTT. Translating gives CASTFGGSDTQYF.

The chain carries TRBV28 and TRBJ1-1, with 8 bases aligning to TRBD1. Germline lookup yields CDR1 MDHEN and CDR2 SYDVKM. This CDR3 contains 15 residues. V shed 6 bases and J 4 bases; nucleotides not matched to a gene: 10. CDR3 in amino acids: CASRLPGGKGTEAFF. The CDR3 nucleotides read TGTGCCAGCAGGCTTCCAGGGGGCAAGGGCACTGAAGCTTTCTTT.

This chain uses TRBV5-1 with TRBJ2-1; 14 positions match TRBD2. The trim removed 4 bases at V and 8 bases at J, leaving 11 bases unmatched. The germline V gene encodes CDR1 SGHRS and CDR2 YFSETQ. The CDR3 runs 17 residues. The chain's CDR3 is CASSRGTSGRLTDEQFF. Here the CDR3 DNA reads TGCGCCAGCAGCCGGGGGACTAGCGGGAGATTGACCGATGAGCAGTTCTTC.

The chain recombines TRBV12-5 with TRBJ2-5, with D hard to call. The CDR3 length is 13 residues. V lost 6 bases and J lost 0, with 8 bases in between. Germline V lookup: CDR1 LGHNT, CDR2 FRNRAP. In DNA form, the CDR3 reads TGTGCTAGTGGCCGCTGGGACCAAGAGACCCAGTACTTC. It codes for CASGRWDQETQYF.

The genes are TRBV6-6 and TRBJ2-3; TRBD2 matches 9 bases. CDR1 is MNHNY, CDR2 SVGAGI, per germline (reference sequence). The CDR3 runs to 15 residues. J was trimmed by 2 bases and V by 9 bases; bases with no gene match: 9. DNA of the CDR3: TGTGCCAGTTCTAGGTCTAGCGGGATCACAGATACGCAGTATTTT. Its protein product is CASSRSSGITDTQYF.

This clone has a handful of counts. The chain couples TRBV5-1 to TRBJ2-1; D not certain. This CDR3 has 13 residues. CDR1 is SGHRS and CDR2 is YFSETQ in the germline V gene. V lost 1 base, J lost 6 bases, and 8 bases lay in between. The CDR3 nucleotides read TGCGCCAGCAGCTTGTTAGCTTCCAATGAGCAGTTCTTC. Protein product: CASSLLASNEQFF.

The chain links TRBV2 to TRBJ2-5; 8 bases line up with TRBD2. V shed 3 bases and J 5 bases; nucleotides not matched to a gene: 8. The CDR3 contains 15 residues. Germline CDR1 and CDR2: SNHLY and FYNNEI. This CDR3 is CASSDFGLARETQYF. DNA for the CDR3: TGTGCCAGCAGTGATTTTGGACTAGCCCGGGAGACCCAGTACTTC.

This clone has only one observation. The V gene is TRBV7-9, the J gene TRBJ2-1; D possibly matches TRBD1 or TRBD2 (6 bases each). The CDR3 covers 18 residues. The V end was cut by 6 bases, the J end by 0 bases, with 21 bases between. Germline CDR1 is SEHNR and CDR2 is FQNEAQ (reference sequence). The CDR3 sequence is CASSYPRGGVSSYNEQFF. The CDR3 nucleotides read TGTGCCAGCAGTTACCCCAGGGGCGGGGTGAGCTCCTACAATGAGCAGTTCTTC.

The chain recombines TRBV28 with TRBJ1-4, with 9 positions matching TRBD1. Germline CDR1 is MDHEN and CDR2 is SYDVKM. V dropped 7 bases and J dropped 11; count of bases not matched to a gene: 14. The CDR3 is made up of 15 amino acids. The CDR3 loop reads CASTLTGGGIRKLFF. In DNA, the CDR3 is TGTGCCAGCACCTTAACAGGGGGCGGGATTCGTAAACTGTTTTTT.

The rearrangement uses TRBV9 and TRBJ2-5, with 10 bases fitting TRBD2. The CDR3 consists of 18 residues. The germline gives CDR1 SGDLS, CDR2 YYNGEE. V lost 4 bases to trimming and J lost 3 bases; unmatched junction nucleotides: 15. The CDR3 is CASSPGASGSRVEETQYF. The CDR3 DNA reads as TGTGCCAGCAGCCCAGGGGCTAGCGGGAGTCGGGTAGAAGAGACCCAGTACTTC.

This chain uses TRBV6-4 with TRBJ2-1; 7 bases are shared with TRBD2. Losses at the gene ends were 0 bases for V and 7 bases for J; bases not matched to a gene: 9. CDR1 MRHNA and CDR2 SNTAGT come from the germline V gene. The CDR3 has 16 residues. The CDR3 DNA sequence: TGTGCCAGCAGTGACTCGGGAGGGAGAAGGGTAAATGAGCAGTTCTTC. Translation gives CASSDSGGRRVNEQFF.

The chain has TRBV5-5 and TRBJ1-4; 9 bases align to TRBD1. CDR1 and CDR2 (germline): SGHKS, YYEKEE (reference sequence). This CDR3 spans 15 amino acids. The V segment lost 0 bases and the J segment 6 bases; nucleotides outside the gene matches: 3. Written as DNA, the CDR3 is TGTGCCAGCAGCTTGGCCGGGACAGGGTATGAAAAACTGTTTTTT. Amino acid sequence: CASSLAGTGYEKLFF.